The 8 T cell receptor beta chains presented below share a single source sample, sequenced in a study of spatial heterogeneity in lung cancer. TCRdb analysed the 5' RACE reads with MiXCR anew, one entry per CDR3 protein. The sample records roughly 79,000 distinct CDR3 sequences, 7.5% to 9.5% being singletons. Time point denoted: sample taken at primary tumor resection. The material was PBMCs, obtained at surgery. The receptors come from a male donor with early-stage non-small cell lung cancer.

CDR3 bases: TGTGCCAGCAGCTTAGCTGGCAGGGGGCGCGGGAACACTGAAGCTTTCTTT. Translated, it gives CASSLAGRGRGNTEAFF. The rearrangement links TRBV7-9 to TRBJ1-1, with 8 bases identical to TRBD1. The CDR3 loop spans 17 amino acids. V shed 0 bases, J shed 1 base, and the junction held 7 bases outside the gene matches. Germline assignment: CDR1 SEHNR and CDR2 FQNEAQ (reference sequence).

This clonotype was picked up many times. V usage is TRBV27 and J usage is TRBJ1-1, with D tentatively TRBD1 (5 bases). This CDR3 spans 14 amino acids. V dropped 8 bases and J dropped 4 bases, with 17 bases sitting between them. CDR1 is MNHEY, CDR2 SMNVEV, per germline (reference sequence). In nucleotides, the CDR3 is TGTGCCAGCGGAATTCCCGGACATCCCACTGAAGCTTTCTTT. Residues: CASGIPGHPTEAFF.

This clonotype was counted many times. V gene TRBV5-4 combines with J gene TRBJ2-2; TRBD2 aligns across 8 bases. V shed 3 bases, J shed 3 bases, and the junction held 10 bases outside the gene matches. The CDR3 totals 17 residues. Germline V gives CDR1 SGHNT, CDR2 YYREEE (reference sequence). The CDR3 is CASSSPLAGKDTGELFF. In nucleotides, the CDR3 is TGTGCCAGCAGCTCCCCCCTAGCGGGTAAAGACACCGGGGAGCTGTTTTTT.

This clonotype has ten or more counts. This chain links TRBV3-1 with TRBJ2-7; weak D call: TRBD2 (5 bases). This CDR3 is built from 13 residues. Trimming stripped 0 bases from V and 6 bases from J, with 9 bases between. Looked up from germline, CDR1 is LGHDT and CDR2 is YNNKEL (reference sequence). This CDR3 is CASSQEERAEQYF. The CDR3 DNA is TGTGCCAGCAGCCAAGAGGAGAGGGCCGAGCAGTACTTC.

This clonotype was counted many times. The V call is TRBV10-3, the J call TRBJ2-1; 12 nucleotides agree with TRBD2. The junction had 6 bases not matched to a gene; V was cut back by 6 bases and J by 6 bases. The CDR3 totals 15 residues. Germline values: CDR1 ENHRY, CDR2 SYGVKD. The CDR3 DNA reads as TGTGCCATCAGGGGGGCTAGCGGGAGGGGCAATGAGCAGTTCTTC. Translated, it gives CAIRGASGRGNEQFF.

In its sample, this clonotype was seen many times. The V gene is TRBV12-3 or TRBV12-4, the J gene TRBJ1-2, with 7 positions matching TRBD1. J lost 4 bases, V lost 6 bases, and 11 bases had no gene match. The CDR3 contains 15 residues. The DNA of the CDR3 is TGTGCCAGCAGCCGAGGGGACAGACTTACCTATGGCTACACCTTC. This codes for CASSRGDRLTYGYTF.

This chain connects TRBV10-3 to TRBJ1-2; TRBD1 matches 8 bases. Per the germline V gene, CDR1 is ENHRY and CDR2 is SYGVKD. V lost 2 bases and J lost 4; bases outside the gene matches: 9. The CDR3 length is 16 residues. This CDR3 reads CAISETQRTGTYGYTF. In nucleotides, the CDR3 is TGTGCCATCAGTGAGACACAACGGACAGGGACCTATGGCTACACCTTC.

V gene TRBV12-3 or TRBV12-4 combines with J gene TRBJ2-1, with TRBD2 matching 7 bases. V was pared by 7 bases and J by 6 bases, with 9 bases of the junction left unmatched. The CDR3 contains 14 residues. CDR3 sequence reads: CASKRTSSLNEQFF. The CDR3 bases are TGTGCCAGCAAACGGACTAGTTCCCTCAATGAGCAGTTCTTC.